This T cell receptor (beta chain) originates from a study of cytomegalovirus exposure and HLA in healthy donors. The PCR was carried out with 60 Vbeta primers and 13 Jbeta primers. The assay was immunoSEQ multiplex PCR, and TCRdb's table has in-frame clones only and misses some. Among about 97,000 clones listed, roughly 76% were seen once. Study conclusions and caveats: Being productive about 90% or about 30% of the time was typical of most TCR beta V segments in an earlier analysis.

As for this clone: No antigen is known for it.

CDR1 SNHLY and CDR2 FYNNEI come from the germline V gene. V was pared by 3 bases and J by 2 bases, with 11 bases between. This CDR3 contains 15 residues. The source of this sequence is a man aged 35-49 years in good health and CMV-seronegative. Sequences were obtained from PBMCs. The chain is built from TRBV2 and TRBJ2-1; a possible D gene is TRBD1 (6 bases). This chain's CDR3 is CASSEFQGPYNEQFF. The DNA of the CDR3 is TGTGCCAGCAGTGAGTTTCAGGGGCCCTACAATGAGCAGTTCTTC.